The clone carrying this T cell receptor (beta chain) occurred a few times. Trimming left V 1 base short and J 8 bases short, with 14 bases between. The CDR3 spans 15 residues. Germline V gives CDR1 MNHEY, CDR2 SMNVEV (reference sequence). For the second PCR, which ran for about 7 to 11 cycles, a sample-barcoded 5' primer and a J-beta primer mix were used. TCRdb redid the calling of the 5' RACE reads with MiXCR, one entry per CDR3 protein. Of over a million distinct CDR3 sequences detected, approximately 43% appear once; the ten largest clones hold about 4%. The data derive from a study of blood T cells in healthy people across ages. The donors, healthy Caucasians from Russia, were aged roughly 6 to 90.

What was sequenced was blood. The origin of this receptor is a woman aged 18-30 years in good health. This rearrangement joins TRBV27 to TRBJ1-4, with D possibly being TRBD1 (5 bases). This CDR3 is CASSLWSGRREKLFF. The CDR3 DNA is TGTGCCAGCAGTTTATGGTCGGGGCGTCGCGAAAAACTGTTTTTT.